The 29 T cell receptor beta chains below were found in one sample sequenced in a study of cytomegalovirus exposure and HLA in healthy donors. TCRdb keeps only in-frame clones here, not all; method: immunoSEQ multiplex PCR. The profile shows about 74,000 clones, approximately 93% of them singletons. The specimen was PBMCs. The source of these receptors is a man younger than 30 in good health and CMV-seropositive.

The chain carries TRBV6-5 and TRBJ2-7; TRBD1 matches 9 bases. This CDR3 spans 13 amino acids. J was trimmed by 9 bases and V by 1 base; bases with no gene match: 4. Germline V CDR1 and CDR2: MNHEY, SVGAGI. This chain's CDR3 is CASSYLQQGAQYF. CDR3 bases: TGTGCCAGCAGTTACTTACAACAGGGGGCGCAGTACTTC.

The chain employs TRBV5-1 and TRBJ2-1; D remains unclear. CDR1 and CDR2 (germline): SGHRS, YFSETQ. The V end lost 0 bases, the J end lost 4 bases, and 8 bases lay between the germline ends. This CDR3 is 14 amino acids long. The CDR3 DNA reads as TGCGCCAGCAGCTTGGAGAAGCCTTACAATGAGCAGTTCTTC. It yields the protein CASSLEKPYNEQFF.

The sample holds one count of this clone. V gene TRBV6-6 combines with J gene TRBJ1-5, with D unresolved. V was clipped by 0 bases and J by 7 bases, with 13 bases between them. Germline V gene lookup returns CDR1 MNHNY and CDR2 SVGAGI (reference sequence). The CDR3 has 15 amino acids. CDR3 sequence: CASSYSRPGEQPQHF. DNA for the CDR3: TGTGCCAGCAGTTACTCGAGACCCGGGGAGCAGCCCCAGCATTTT.

The chain carries TRBV9 and TRBJ2-1; 9 nucleotides agree with TRBD2. Germline CDR1 reads SGDLS; CDR2 reads YYNGEE. J gave up 2 bases and V 1 base, and 1 base lay outside the gene matches. The length of the CDR3 is 15 residues. CDR3 protein: CASSVSSGTYNEQFF. The CDR3 nucleotides are TGTGCCAGCAGCGTATCTAGCGGGACCTACAATGAGCAGTTCTTC.

Points on this clone: Different DNA sequences within this sample yield the same CDR3. The rearrangement joins TRBV9 to TRBJ1-5; D is unclear. Per germline, CDR1 SGDLS and CDR2 YYNGEE. There are 14 residues in the CDR3. V was cut by 2 bases and J by 2 bases, with 8 bases left in between. Here the CDR3 reads CASSVGQGNQPQHF. The CDR3 DNA follows: TGTGCCAGCAGCGTTGGGCAGGGCAATCAGCCCCAGCATTTT.

V is TRBV7-6 and J is TRBJ2-7; D might be TRBD2 (5 bases). The ends were cut back, 0 bases at V and 3 bases at J, with 12 bases in the middle. Germline V gives CDR1 SGHVS, CDR2 FNYEAQ. This CDR3 has 15 residues. CDR3: CASSLAVDLSYEQYF. The CDR3, as DNA: TGTGCCAGCAGCTTAGCGGTGGACTTGAGCTACGAGCAGTACTTC.

CDR3 residues: CASSRAGVMYNEQFF. The CDR3 region has the DNA TGTGCCAGCAGTCGAGCGGGAGTTATGTACAATGAGCAGTTCTTC. The V call is TRBV5-6, the J call TRBJ2-1; TRBD2 aligns across 8 bases. The CDR3 has 15 residues. The germline V gene encodes CDR1 SGHDT and CDR2 YYEEEE. The V gene end was trimmed by 5 bases and the J gene end by 4 bases; junction bases not matched to a gene: 8.

This clone appeared a single time. V usage is TRBV5-1 and J usage is TRBJ2-6, with D perhaps matching TRBD1 (6 bases). Germline V gene sequence: CDR1 SGHRS, CDR2 YFSETQ. The CDR3 extends over 16 amino acids. V was pared by 4 bases and J by 0 bases, with 11 bases between. CDR3 in amino acids: CASSQIGGSGANVLTF. CDR3 nucleotides: TGCGCCAGCAGCCAAATAGGGGGCTCTGGGGCCAACGTCCTGACTTTC.

The chain combines TRBV5-1 with TRBJ1-2; D gene ambiguous. Trimming took 0 bases from V and 6 from J, leaving 9 bases between them. Germline CDR1 reads SGHRS; CDR2 reads YFSETQ. CDR3 length: 13 amino acids. In DNA form, the CDR3 reads TGCGCCAGCAGCTTGGGGGAGGGAGATGGCTACACCTTC. Encoded protein: CASSLGEGDGYTF.

The rearrangement uses TRBV13 and TRBJ1-2, with 10 bases identical to TRBD1. The CDR3 is made up of 15 amino acids. The V gene end was trimmed by 5 bases and the J gene end by 6 bases; junction bases not matched to a gene: 9. Per the germline V gene, CDR1 is PRHDT and CDR2 is FYEKMQ (reference sequence). The CDR3 loop reads CASSEDRDRGDGYTF. The CDR3 DNA reads as TGTGCCAGCAGCGAGGACCGGGACAGGGGTGATGGCTACACCTTC.

V and J are TRBV7-3 and TRBJ2-7; TRBD2 matches 9 bases. The V gene's germline CDR1 is SGHTA and CDR2 FQGTGA. Unmatched junction bases numbered 5, after V lost 3 bases and J lost 2 bases. CDR3 size: 15 residues. CDR3 sequence reads: CASSFSGGTTYEQYF. CDR3 DNA sequence: TGTGCCAGCAGCTTTAGCGGGGGTACCACCTACGAGCAGTACTTC.

V and J are TRBV18 and TRBJ2-7, with D possibly TRBD1 on 6 matching bases. CDR3 length: 15 amino acids. Germline-derived CDR1 and CDR2 are KGHSH and LQKENI. V dropped 6 bases and J dropped 2 bases, with 17 bases sitting between them. In DNA form, the CDR3 reads TGTGCCAGCTCGCGCGAGGACAGCCGAGCCTACGAGCAGTACTTC. This gives the protein CASSREDSRAYEQYF.

This chain connects TRBV7-3 to TRBJ2-1; 10 bases map to TRBD1. Germline V gene lookup returns CDR1 SGHTA and CDR2 FQGTGA. Trimming at V came to 5 bases and at J to 5 bases, leaving 6 bases not matched to a gene. The CDR3 runs 15 residues. The CDR3 coding sequence is TGTGCCAGCAGCCTACGACAGGGGGCCAACAATGAGCAGTTCTTC. Residues: CASSLRQGANNEQFF.

V and J are TRBV2 and TRBJ1-2; 8 bases fit TRBD1. In germline, CDR1 is SNHLY, CDR2 FYNNEI. Losses at the gene ends were 8 bases for V and 8 bases for J; bases not matched to a gene: 7. The CDR3 is made up of 12 amino acids. CDR3 amino acids: CASPRTGYGYTF. CDR3 nucleotide sequence: TGTGCCAGCCCAAGGACAGGGTACGGCTACACCTTC.

The rearrangement uses TRBV11-3 and TRBJ2-5; 7 bases line up with TRBD2. The CDR3 spans 13 residues. The V gene end was trimmed by 5 bases and the J gene end by 2 bases; junction bases not matched to a gene: 2. Germline V CDR1 and CDR2: SGHNT, YENEEA. For the CDR3, the DNA is TGTGCCAGCAGCGGAGCGGGACAAGAGACCCAGTACTTC. It translates to CASSGAGQETQYF.

The chain uses TRBV9 and TRBJ1-1; D may be TRBD1 (6 bases). Germline loops: CDR1 SGDLS, CDR2 YYNGEE. V lost 6 bases and J 8 bases, leaving 23 bases between the germline ends. CDR3 length: 15 residues. The CDR3 loop reads CASTPSTGGGAEAFF. The CDR3 DNA sequence: TGTGCCAGCACCCCATCTACGGGAGGGGGAGCCGAAGCTTTCTTT.

This chain joins TRBV7-9 and TRBJ2-7; possible D gene TRBD2, 5 bases. The CDR3 contains 15 residues. The V and J ends lost 5 bases and 3 bases respectively, with 17 bases between them. Germline V gives CDR1 SEHNR, CDR2 FQNEAQ (reference sequence). The CDR3 protein is CASSPAGDLGYEQYF. As DNA, the CDR3 is TGTGCCAGCAGCCCTGCCGGGGATCTAGGCTACGAGCAGTACTTC.

The rearrangement joins TRBV7-9 to TRBJ2-2; D is possibly TRBD2 (5 bases). The CDR3 runs 12 residues. Germline lookup yields CDR1 SEHNR and CDR2 FQNEAQ (reference sequence). Trimming took off 8 bases at V and 6 bases at J, with 10 bases between the two ends. CDR3 sequence (DNA): TGTGCCAGCGGGAGTGGGGCCGGGGAGCTGTTTTTT. It is translated as CASGSGAGELFF. The full variable domain, completed using reference TRBV7-9 and TRBJ2-2, is DTGVSQNPRHKITKRGQNVTFRCDPISEHNRLYWYRQTLGQGPEFLTYFQNEAQLEKSRLLSDRFSAERPKGSFSTLEIQRTEQGDSAMYLCASGSGAGELFFGEGSRLTVL.

The CDR3 DNA follows: TGCAGTGGCCTACAAGAGACCCAGTACTTC. This translates into CSGLQETQYF. The chain has TRBV20-1 and TRBJ2-5, with unresolved D. The germline V gene has CDR1 DFQATT and CDR2 SNEGSKA (reference sequence). The V end was cut by 7 bases, the J end by 2 bases, with 5 bases between. The CDR3 totals 10 residues.

V usage is TRBV18 and J usage is TRBJ2-7; a possible D gene is TRBD2 (6 bases). This CDR3 is built from 13 residues. V was cut by 6 bases and J by 4 bases, with 13 bases left in between. Germline V gene data show CDR1 as KGHSH and CDR2 as LQKENI. The CDR3 coding sequence is TGTGCCAGCTCCCGTCGGGAGCAGTACGAGCAGTACTTC. Translated: CASSRREQYEQYF.

The chain uses TRBV2 and TRBJ1-1, with 9 bases aligning to TRBD1. V lost 6 bases and J lost 5; bases outside the gene matches: 4. The CDR3 is 13 amino acids. The germline CDR1 and CDR2 sequences are SNHLY and FYNNEI. Here the CDR3 DNA reads TGTGCCAGCAGATCGACAGGGGGGACTGAAGCTTTCTTT. Residues: CASRSTGGTEAFF.

This chain connects TRBV6-4 to TRBJ2-3; possibly TRBD2 for D (6 bases). The length of the CDR3 is 14 residues. Germline V lookup: CDR1 MRHNA, CDR2 SNTAGT. V dropped 3 bases and J dropped 2 bases, with 9 bases sitting between them. This chain's CDR3 is CASSETGVTDTQYF. The CDR3 bases are TGTGCCAGCAGTGAAACGGGGGTCACAGATACGCAGTATTTT.

CDR3 nucleotide sequence: TGTGCCAGCAGCCATCAAGGGACAGGGGGTTTAGATGGCTACACCTTC. It is translated as CASSHQGTGGLDGYTF. The rearrangement joins TRBV13 to TRBJ1-2; 11 bases agree with TRBD1. The CDR3 runs to 16 residues. Germline CDR1 is PRHDT and CDR2 is FYEKMQ (reference sequence). Germline trimming cut 5 bases from V and 6 bases from J; bases unmatched to any gene: 11.

The chain links TRBV29-1 to TRBJ2-2; D possibly corresponds to TRBD1 (5 bases). Germline V gene data show CDR1 as SQVTM and CDR2 as ANQGSEA. The CDR3 has 15 amino acids. V gave up 4 bases and J gave up 7 bases, with 19 bases separating them. The CDR3 is CSVVWTPLRGGELFF. CDR3 sequence (DNA): TGCAGCGTTGTCTGGACACCCCTAAGAGGCGGGGAGCTGTTTTTT.

The chain carries TRBV29-1 and TRBJ2-3, with TRBD2 matching 16 bases. The V gene's germline CDR1 is SQVTM and CDR2 ANQGSEA. After removal of 2 bases from V and 4 bases from J, the junction contained 12 bases not matched to a gene. The CDR3 has 19 amino acids. As DNA, the CDR3 is TGCAGCGTTGAATGGCTGGTTCCGGGACTAGCGGGAGGGCCAGATACGCAGTATTTT. This sequence encodes CSVEWLVPGLAGGPDTQYF.

The chain recombines TRBV9 with TRBJ2-2; no reliable D call. Germline values: CDR1 SGDLS, CDR2 YYNGEE. CDR3 size: 13 residues. The V end lost 5 bases, the J end lost 3 bases, and 8 bases lay between the germline ends. The CDR3 DNA reads TGTGCCAGCAGTGAGGTGGACACCGGGGAGCTGTTTTTT. The encoded protein is CASSEVDTGELFF. Based on the CDR3 plus reference TRBV9 and TRBJ2-2, the full variable domain is DSGVTQTPKHLITATGQRVTLRCSPRSGDLSVYWYQQSLDQGLQFLIQYYNGEERAKGNILERFSAQQFPDLHSELNLSSLELGDSALYFCASSEVDTGELFFGEGSRLTVL.

The chain has TRBV30 and TRBJ1-5; 9 bases are shared with TRBD1. The junction had 9 bases not matched to a gene; V was cut back by 0 bases and J by 15 bases. The CDR3 consists of 13 residues. Germline V CDR1 and CDR2: GTSNPN, SVGIG (reference sequence). The CDR3 spells CAWSVPGQGIWHF. CDR3 coding DNA: TGTGCCTGGAGTGTCCCGGGACAGGGTATTTGGCATTTT. The full variable domain, completed using reference TRBV30 and TRBJ1-5, is SQTIHQWPATLVQPVGSPLSLECTVEGTSNPNLYWYRQAAGRGLQLLFYSVGIGQISSEVPQNLSASRPQDRQFILSSKKLLLSDSGFYLCAWSVPGQGIWHFGDGTRLSIL.

This chain joins TRBV2 and TRBJ2-7; D is perhaps TRBD1 (5 bases). Germline V CDR1 and CDR2: SNHLY, FYNNEI. The CDR3 has 14 amino acids. Trimming removed 4 bases at V and 5 bases at J, with 15 bases between. Here the CDR3 reads CASSAHRLTDEQYF. The CDR3 nucleotides read TGTGCCAGCAGTGCCCACAGGTTAACGGACGAGCAGTACTTC.

V and J are TRBV6-5 and TRBJ2-1, with TRBD1 identical over 8 bases. Trimming removed 6 bases from V and 6 bases from J; junction bases left unmatched: 10. The V gene's germline CDR1 is MNHEY and CDR2 SVGAGI. CDR3 size: 15 residues. For the CDR3, the DNA is TGTGCCAGCAGCTCCGGGACAGGAGAGCCCAATGAGCAGTTCTTC. Its translation: CASSSGTGEPNEQFF.